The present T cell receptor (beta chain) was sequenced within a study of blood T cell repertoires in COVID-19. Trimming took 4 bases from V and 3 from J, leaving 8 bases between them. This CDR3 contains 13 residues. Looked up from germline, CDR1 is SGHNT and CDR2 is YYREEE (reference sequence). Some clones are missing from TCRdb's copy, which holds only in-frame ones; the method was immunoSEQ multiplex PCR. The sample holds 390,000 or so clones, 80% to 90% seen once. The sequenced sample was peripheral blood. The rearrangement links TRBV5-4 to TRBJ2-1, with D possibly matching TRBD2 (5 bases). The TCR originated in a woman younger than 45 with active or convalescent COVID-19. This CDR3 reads CASSPTNYNEQFF. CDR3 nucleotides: TGTGCCAGCAGCCCGACTAACTACAATGAGCAGTTCTTC.